Here is one T cell receptor (beta chain) with its context. Its specific antigen is unknown. No base quality information exists; no much larger clone differs at one position. In the paper's terms, the time point label means: week 35, safety follow-up. Each vaccine dose was 300 ug of a 20-mer mutant IDH1 peptide in Montanide, given subcutaneously with topical imiquimod. Patients were given eight vaccinations, in weeks 1, 3, 5, 7, 11, 15, 19 and 23, which matched visits V03 through V10. Donors had newly diagnosed WHO grade 3 or 4 IDH1-mutant astrocytomas with loss of nuclear ATRX. The samples were drawn from NOA16, a multicentre, single-arm, open-label phase I trial in Germany that tested a mutant IDH1 peptide vaccine in humans for the first time. Genomic DNA for TCRB sequencing was extracted from EDTA blood using the DNeasy Blood and Tissue Kit. This specimen belongs to a study of a mutant IDH1 vaccine in newly diagnosed glioma (dated by TCRdb to the early 2020s). For the study in its entirety: In the chemotherapy-containing groups, vaccination started alongside temozolomide cycles, whereas in patients who had radiotherapy alone it started 4-6 weeks after radiotherapy. Of the approximately 35 treated patients, approximately 62% were male and approximately 40% were female, and the mean age was 40.4 years. For exploratory analyses, fewer than 30 treated patients had longitudinal TCRB deep sequencing done wherever samples were available. The week-35 safety follow-up took place at visit V12, and the week-47 end of study took place at visit V13. Prior to enrollment, patients had been given standard therapy consisting of radiotherapy alone, temozolomide alone, or radiochemotherapy with temozolomide, with the combination given to most patients. Peripheral blood was collected at six visits: V03 (baseline), V05, V07, V10, V12 and V13.

Library preparation used the immunoSEQ multiplex PCR assay. Following the manufacturer's protocol, the hsTCRB Kit was used to amplify rearranged TCR beta chain sequences. An Illumina MiSeq was used to sequence the TCRB libraries. Under the source paper's analysis protocol: The proprietary platform of the kit vendor was used for demultiplexing, trimming and gene mapping. TCRdb re-hosts the immuneACCESS table, in-frame sequences only. Its copies lack some clones; in the studies checked, an unresolved V gene accounts for under half of them, and the cause for the rest is not known. That table is the source of V, J and clone size, and D and trimming were worked out from the DNA. This sample holds approximately 41,000 clones; 85% to 90% were observed only once. Roughly 1.5% of the sample is held by the ten biggest clonotypes. The research as a whole found: Across multiple MHC alleles, vaccine-induced immune responses were seen in 90% to 95% of patients. Availability determined which PBMC samples were chosen for TCRB deep sequencing. It was noted by the authors that analyses of patient blood samples could not be reproduced owing to sample limitations. Pseudoprogression appeared unrelated to alterations in the top peripheral T cell clonotypes detected by TCRB sequencing.

CDR1 and CDR2 are read off the germline V gene as LGHNA and YNFKEQ. The CDR3 starts with the cysteine, ends with the phenylalanine, and has 18 residues. Only the CDR3 DNA stays, 54 bases, in frame from base 1. V is cut by 0 bases and J by 3 bases, and the space between the germline ends is 19 bases. The material sequenced was PBMCs, taken from a glioma patient whose treatment included an IDH1 peptide vaccine. This receptor chain uses TRBV4-2 and TRBJ2-3, with TRBD2 perhaps the D gene, on 6 matching bases. This TCR derives from a man aged 40-50 years with glioma. This receptor has the CDR3 CASSQEYYLAGRTDTQYF. The DNA sequence is TGTGCCAGCAGCCAAGAATATTACTTGGCAGGGAGGACAGATACGCAGTATTTT.